These 24 T cell receptor beta chains were sequenced from one sample in a study of cytomegalovirus exposure and HLA in healthy donors. Profiling relied on immunoSEQ multiplex PCR, and the TCRdb table lists in-frame clones only, not all of them. The sample carries some 210,000 clones, about nine tenths recorded once. The sequenced sample consisted of PBMCs. The receptor source for this set is a young woman in good health and CMV-seropositive.

The CDR3 region is CASSRSPGQGDGYTF. The CDR3 region has the DNA TGTGCCAGCAGCCGCTCTCCGGGACAGGGGGATGGCTACACCTTC. This chain links TRBV6-1 with TRBJ1-2; 11 bases match TRBD1. This CDR3 has 15 residues. The J segment lost 6 bases and the V segment lost 6 bases, leaving 9 bases of the junction unmatched. Per germline, CDR1 MNHNS and CDR2 SASEGT.

The chain uses TRBV29-1 and TRBJ2-7; the D gene is possibly TRBD1 (5 bases). The V end lost 1 base, the J end lost 3 bases, and 10 bases lay between the germline ends. The CDR3 spans 13 residues. Germline V CDR1 and CDR2: SQVTM, ANQGSEA. CDR3 loop: CSVEALQGYEQYF. The CDR3 DNA reads TGCAGCGTTGAAGCTCTGCAGGGCTACGAGCAGTACTTC.

V usage is TRBV4-1 and J usage is TRBJ1-1, with unresolved D. CDR1 and CDR2 from the germline V gene are MGHRA and YSYEKL. The CDR3 runs to 16 residues. The germline V and J ends were trimmed by 4 bases and 0 bases, with 15 bases remaining between them. This CDR3 reads CASSPPLAELNTEAFF. In nucleotides, the CDR3 is TGCGCCAGCAGCCCCCCCCTTGCGGAGTTGAACACTGAAGCTTTCTTT.

The chain is built from TRBV15 and TRBJ1-5, with a weak D call TRBD1 (5 bases). Germline-derived CDR1 and CDR2 are LNHNV and YYDKDF (reference sequence). V lost 0 bases and J lost 6, with 9 bases in between. The CDR3 length is 14 residues. CDR3 loop: CATSRDAGGQPQHF. In nucleotides, the CDR3 is TGTGCCACCAGCAGAGATGCGGGGGGTCAGCCCCAGCATTTT.

The chain combines TRBV4-1 with TRBJ1-2, with 7 bases identical to TRBD1. The CDR3 runs to 15 residues. V dropped 5 bases and J dropped 4; count of bases not matched to a gene: 10. CDR1 is MGHRA and CDR2 is YSYEKL in the germline V gene. This chain's CDR3 is CASSLRDSVFYGYTF. As DNA, the CDR3 is TGCGCCAGCAGCTTACGGGACAGCGTTTTCTATGGCTACACCTTC.

The chain carries TRBV9 and TRBJ2-1, with 7 bases fitting TRBD2. Germline V gene data show CDR1 as SGDLS and CDR2 as YYNGEE. Germline trimming cut 0 bases from V and 1 base from J; bases unmatched to any gene: 7. The CDR3 consists of 17 residues. The CDR3 here is CASSVARTRGSYNEQFF. CDR3 coding DNA: TGTGCCAGCAGCGTAGCACGGACTAGAGGTTCCTACAATGAGCAGTTCTTC.

The CDR3: CASSLVAGPRSNEQYF. In DNA, the CDR3 is TGCGCCAGCAGCCTAGTAGCGGGGCCTAGGTCGAACGAGCAGTACTTC. V is TRBV5-1 and J is TRBJ2-7, with 8 bases lining up with TRBD2. The CDR3 totals 16 residues. Trimming at V came to 4 bases and at J to 5 bases, leaving 14 bases not matched to a gene. CDR1 and CDR2 (germline): SGHRS, YFSETQ.

This clone was seen more than once but under ten times. This chain links TRBV11-2 with TRBJ2-7; D is uncertain. V shed 8 bases and J shed 5 bases, with 7 bases lying between them. Per germline, CDR1 SGHAT and CDR2 FQNNGV. This CDR3 is built from 10 residues. The CDR3 DNA reads TGTGCCAGCGCTACCCACGAGCAGTACTTC. Encoded protein: CASATHEQYF.

The rearrangement links TRBV10-3 to TRBJ1-1; 9 bases are shared with TRBD1. The CDR3 runs to 14 residues. Germline values: CDR1 ENHRY, CDR2 SYGVKD. The V segment lost 5 bases and the J segment 5 bases; nucleotides outside the gene matches: 6. The CDR3 DNA sequence: TGTGCCATCAGTTTGGGACAGGGAGAAACTGAAGCTTTCTTT. Translated: CAISLGQGETEAFF.

The chain recombines TRBV28 with TRBJ2-7; weak D call: TRBD2 (7 bases). Trimming left V 5 bases short and J 2 bases short, with 13 bases between. The germline V gene encodes CDR1 MDHEN and CDR2 SYDVKM. The CDR3 loop spans 14 amino acids. Written as DNA, the CDR3 is TGTGCCAGCAGTCCAGGGGAGGGGACCTACGAGCAGTACTTC. It yields the protein CASSPGEGTYEQYF.

The J gene is TRBJ1-3, the V gene TRBV9, with TRBD1 identical over 7 bases. The CDR3 covers 16 residues. V shed 1 base, J shed 4 bases, and the junction held 8 bases outside the gene matches. Germline loops: CDR1 SGDLS, CDR2 YYNGEE. CDR3 sequence (DNA): TGTGCCAGCAGCGTATCTACAGGGGCGGCGGGAAACACCATATATTTT. This translates into CASSVSTGAAGNTIYF.

The V and J genes are TRBV6-5 and TRBJ1-2; possible D gene TRBD1, 5 bases. The CDR3 is 13 residues long. The V end lost 6 bases, the J end lost 4 bases, and 12 bases lay between the germline ends. The germline gives CDR1 MNHEY, CDR2 SVGAGI. In DNA, the CDR3 is TGTGCCAGCAGGGAAGACAGAGCCTATGGCTACACCTTC. Translating it yields CASREDRAYGYTF.

The chain links TRBV5-6 to TRBJ2-7; 9 bases line up with TRBD2. Germline V gives CDR1 SGHDT, CDR2 YYEEEE. The CDR3 runs 14 residues. J was trimmed by 4 bases and V by 2 bases; bases with no gene match: 4. The CDR3 is CASSFNSGSYEQYF. CDR3 DNA sequence: TGTGCCAGCAGCTTCAATAGCGGGAGTTACGAGCAGTACTTC.

This clone appeared a single time. The chain combines TRBV6-5 with TRBJ2-1; 8 positions match TRBD2. V lost 6 bases and J lost 6; bases outside the gene matches: 4. This CDR3 region has 13 residues. The germline CDR1 and CDR2 sequences are MNHEY and SVGAGI. CDR3 DNA sequence: TGTGCCAGCAGACTAGCGGTCACCAATGAGCAGTTCTTC. Its protein is CASRLAVTNEQFF.

The chain is built from TRBV28 and TRBJ2-2, with TRBD2 matching over 9 bases. Unmatched junction bases numbered 6, after V lost 1 base and J lost 6 bases. The CDR3 totals 16 residues. The germline CDR1 and CDR2 sequences are MDHEN and SYDVKM. In nucleotides, the CDR3 is TGTGCCAGCAGTTTATCCAGGACTAGCGTTCCCGGGGAGCTGTTTTTT. This encodes CASSLSRTSVPGELFF.

This chain links TRBV5-1 with TRBJ2-5; D possibly corresponds to TRBD1 (6 bases). This CDR3 region has 15 residues. Trimming left V 3 bases short and J 3 bases short, with 15 bases between. Looked up from germline, CDR1 is SGHRS and CDR2 is YFSETQ. The chain's CDR3 is CASSWGHTGKETQYF. The CDR3 DNA reads as TGCGCCAGCAGCTGGGGACACACTGGGAAAGAGACCCAGTACTTC.

The J gene is TRBJ2-2, the V gene TRBV6-5; D may be TRBD2 (5 bases). The CDR3 is made up of 14 amino acids. Germline CDR1 reads MNHEY; CDR2 reads SVGAGI. The ends were cut back, 6 bases at V and 6 bases at J, with 14 bases in the middle. The CDR3 protein is CASRYQRKAGELFF. The CDR3 region has the DNA TGTGCCAGCAGGTACCAGCGGAAGGCCGGGGAGCTGTTTTTT.

V usage is TRBV19 and J usage is TRBJ2-2, with 10 bases matching TRBD1. The CDR3 covers 14 residues. Germline CDR1 LNHDA, CDR2 SQIVND (reference sequence). With 4 bases clipped from V and 6 bases from J, the junction kept 2 bases outside the gene matches. The CDR3 sequence is CASSTGQGSGELFF. CDR3 in DNA: TGTGCCAGTAGTACGGGACAGGGGTCCGGGGAGCTGTTTTTT.

The chain employs TRBV18 and TRBJ1-4, with 8 bases identical to TRBD1. The CDR3 is 13 amino acids. After removal of 6 bases from V and 7 bases from J, the junction contained 4 bases not matched to a gene. Germline values: CDR1 KGHSH, CDR2 LQKENI. CDR3 in amino acids: CASSPDRAEKLFF. The CDR3 nucleotides are TGTGCCAGCTCGCCGGACAGGGCTGAAAAACTGTTTTTT.

The chain links TRBV12-1 to TRBJ2-1; TRBD2 was called by the table and not checked on the DNA. TRBV12-1 is a pseudogene segment. The CDR3 spans 17 residues. The CDR3: CASSGPGLAGVTNEQFF. As DNA, the CDR3 is TGTGCCAGCAGCGGCCCGGGACTAGCGGGAGTTACCAATGAGCAGTTCTTC.

This chain joins TRBV12-5 and TRBJ1-5; no clear D gene. V lost 3 bases and J 10 bases, leaving 16 bases between the germline ends. The CDR3 is 14 amino acids. CDR1 and CDR2 from the germline V gene are LGHNT and FRNRAP. CDR3: CASGLSGSGRPQHF. The CDR3 DNA follows: TGTGCTAGTGGTTTATCAGGCAGTGGCCGTCCCCAGCATTTT.

The chain recombines TRBV7-9 with TRBJ2-5; D not certain. The CDR3 extends over 16 amino acids. Trimming shortened V by 1 base and J by 3 bases, and 15 bases separated the two germline ends. Per germline, CDR1 SEHNR and CDR2 FQNEAQ (reference sequence). The CDR3 protein is CASSLGLGRKEETQYF. The CDR3 DNA reads as TGTGCCAGCAGCTTAGGGCTTGGCAGGAAGGAAGAGACCCAGTACTTC. The variable domain in full, with the rest retrieved from reference TRBV7-9 and TRBJ2-5, is DTGVSQNPRHKITKRGQNVTFRCDPISEHNRLYWYRQTLGQGPEFLTYFQNEAQLEKSRLLSDRFSAERPKGSFSTLEIQRTEQGDSAMYLCASSLGLGRKEETQYFGPGTRLLVL.

The CDR3 nucleotides are TGCGCCAGCAGCTTGGGGGGGGGATCGGATGGCTACACCTTC. Translated, it gives CASSLGGGSDGYTF. The chain has TRBV5-1 and TRBJ1-2; weak D call: TRBD1 (5 bases). With 0 bases removed from V and 6 bases from J, the gap between germline ends came to 12 bases. Germline V CDR1 and CDR2: SGHRS, YFSETQ. The CDR3 runs 14 residues.

This clone has a single count. This chain connects TRBV27 to TRBJ2-3; D possibly corresponds to TRBD2 (5 bases). Per the germline V gene, CDR1 is MNHEY and CDR2 is SMNVEV (reference sequence). The length of the CDR3 is 14 residues. V dropped 8 bases and J dropped 2 bases, with 14 bases sitting between them. In nucleotides, the CDR3 is TGTGCCAGCTCCGGGATCCCATCCACAGATACGCAGTATTTT. Translation: CASSGIPSTDTQYF.